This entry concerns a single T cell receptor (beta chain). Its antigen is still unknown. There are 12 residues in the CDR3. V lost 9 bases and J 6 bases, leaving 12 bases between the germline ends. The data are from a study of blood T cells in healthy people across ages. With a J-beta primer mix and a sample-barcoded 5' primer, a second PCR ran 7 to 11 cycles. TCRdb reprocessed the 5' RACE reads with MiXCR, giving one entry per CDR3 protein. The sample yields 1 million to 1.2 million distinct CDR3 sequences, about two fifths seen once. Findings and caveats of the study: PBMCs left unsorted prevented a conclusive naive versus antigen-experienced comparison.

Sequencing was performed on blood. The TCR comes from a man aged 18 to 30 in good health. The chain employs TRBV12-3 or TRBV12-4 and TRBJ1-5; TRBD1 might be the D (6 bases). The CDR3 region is CASRLRGQPQHF. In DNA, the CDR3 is TGTGCCAGTAGACTCAGGGGTCAGCCCCAGCATTTT.